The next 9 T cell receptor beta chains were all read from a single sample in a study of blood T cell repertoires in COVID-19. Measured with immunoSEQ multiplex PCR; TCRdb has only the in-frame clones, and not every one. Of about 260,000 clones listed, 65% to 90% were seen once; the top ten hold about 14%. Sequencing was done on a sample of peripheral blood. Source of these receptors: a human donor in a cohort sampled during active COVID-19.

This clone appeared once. CDR3 sequence: CASTSFRGVGQFF. The CDR3 DNA reads TGTGCTTCCACTAGTTTCCGGGGGGTGGGGCAGTTCTTC. The genes are TRBV12-5 and TRBJ2-1; 7 bases align to TRBD2. Germline V CDR1 and CDR2: LGHNT, FRNRAP. The CDR3 sequence is 13 residues long. V lost 11 bases and J lost 12; bases outside the gene matches: 16.

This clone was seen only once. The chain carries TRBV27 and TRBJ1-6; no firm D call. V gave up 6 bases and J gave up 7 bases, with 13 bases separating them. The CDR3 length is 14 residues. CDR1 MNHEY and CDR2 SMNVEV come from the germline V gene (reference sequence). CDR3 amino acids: CASSGTESNSPLHF. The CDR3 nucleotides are TGTGCCAGCAGCGGCACGGAGTCGAATTCACCCCTCCACTTT.

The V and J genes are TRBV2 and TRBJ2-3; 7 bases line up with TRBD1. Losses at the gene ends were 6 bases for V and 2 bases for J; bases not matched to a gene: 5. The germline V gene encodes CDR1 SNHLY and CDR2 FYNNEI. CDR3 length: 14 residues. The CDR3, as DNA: TGTGCCAGCAGACAACAGGGGCTCACAGATACGCAGTATTTT. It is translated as CASRQQGLTDTQYF.

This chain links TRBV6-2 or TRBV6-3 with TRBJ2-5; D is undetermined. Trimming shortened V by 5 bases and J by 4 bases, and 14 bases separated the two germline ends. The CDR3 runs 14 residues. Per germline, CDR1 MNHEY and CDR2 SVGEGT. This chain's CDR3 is CASSPRVILETQYF. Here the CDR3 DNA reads TGTGCCAGCAGTCCACGGGTAATCCTAGAGACCCAGTACTTC.

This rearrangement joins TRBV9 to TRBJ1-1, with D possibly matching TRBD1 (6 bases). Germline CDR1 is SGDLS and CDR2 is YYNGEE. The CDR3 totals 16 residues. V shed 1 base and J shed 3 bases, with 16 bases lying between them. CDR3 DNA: TGTGCCAGCAGCGTAACTCCAGGGGCGCCCGACACTGAAGCTTTCTTT. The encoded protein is CASSVTPGAPDTEAFF.

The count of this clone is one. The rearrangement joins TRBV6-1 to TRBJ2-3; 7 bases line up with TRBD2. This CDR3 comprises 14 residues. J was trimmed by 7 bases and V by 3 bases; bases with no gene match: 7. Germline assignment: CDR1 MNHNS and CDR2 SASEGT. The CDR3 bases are TGTGCCAGCAGTGATTGGACTAGTCTTAATACGCAGTATTTT. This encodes CASSDWTSLNTQYF.

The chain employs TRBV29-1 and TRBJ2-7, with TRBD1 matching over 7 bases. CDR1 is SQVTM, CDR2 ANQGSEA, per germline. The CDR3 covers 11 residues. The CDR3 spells CSVRGPHEQYF. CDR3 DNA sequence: TGCTCGGTTAGGGGGCCCCACGAGCAGTACTTC.

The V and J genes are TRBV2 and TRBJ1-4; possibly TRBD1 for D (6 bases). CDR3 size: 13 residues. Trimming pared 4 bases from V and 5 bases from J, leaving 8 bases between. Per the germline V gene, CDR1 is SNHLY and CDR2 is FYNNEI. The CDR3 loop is CASSVDRNEKLFF. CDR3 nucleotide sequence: TGTGCCAGCAGTGTGGACAGAAATGAAAAACTGTTTTTT. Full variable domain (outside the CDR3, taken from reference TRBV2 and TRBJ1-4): EPEVTQTPSHQVTQMGQEVILRCVPISNHLYFYWYRQILGQKVEFLVSFYNNEISEKSEIFDDQFSVERPDGSNFTLKIRSTKLEDSAMYFCASSVDRNEKLFFGSGTQLSVL.

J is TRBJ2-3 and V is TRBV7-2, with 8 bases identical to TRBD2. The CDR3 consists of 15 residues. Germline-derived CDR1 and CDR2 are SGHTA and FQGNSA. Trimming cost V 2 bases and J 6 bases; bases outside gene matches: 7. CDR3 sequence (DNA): TGTGCCAGCAGCTTACCGGGAGGGCCATCGGATACGCAGTATTTT. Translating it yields CASSLPGGPSDTQYF.